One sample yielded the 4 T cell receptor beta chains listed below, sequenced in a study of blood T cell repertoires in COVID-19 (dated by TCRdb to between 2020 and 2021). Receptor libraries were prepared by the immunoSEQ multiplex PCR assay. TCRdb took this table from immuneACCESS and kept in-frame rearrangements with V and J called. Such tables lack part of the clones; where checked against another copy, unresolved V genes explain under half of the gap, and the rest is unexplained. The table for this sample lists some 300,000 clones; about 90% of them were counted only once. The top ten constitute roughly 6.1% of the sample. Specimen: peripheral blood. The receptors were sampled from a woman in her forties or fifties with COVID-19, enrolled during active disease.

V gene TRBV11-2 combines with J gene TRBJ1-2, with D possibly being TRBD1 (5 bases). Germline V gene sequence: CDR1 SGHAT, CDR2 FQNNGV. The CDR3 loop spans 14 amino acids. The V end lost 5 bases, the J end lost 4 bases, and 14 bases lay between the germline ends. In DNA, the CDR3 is TGTGCCAGCAGCCACTTCCGGGGGATCTATGGCTACACCTTC. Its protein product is CASSHFRGIYGYTF.

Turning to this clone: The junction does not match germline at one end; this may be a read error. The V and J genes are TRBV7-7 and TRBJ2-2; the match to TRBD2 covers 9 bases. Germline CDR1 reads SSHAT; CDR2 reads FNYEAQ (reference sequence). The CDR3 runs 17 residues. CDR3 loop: CASSLTLAGSPTGELFF. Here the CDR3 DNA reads TGTGCTAGCAGCTTAACGCTAGCGGGATCACCCACCGGGGAGCTGTTTTTT.

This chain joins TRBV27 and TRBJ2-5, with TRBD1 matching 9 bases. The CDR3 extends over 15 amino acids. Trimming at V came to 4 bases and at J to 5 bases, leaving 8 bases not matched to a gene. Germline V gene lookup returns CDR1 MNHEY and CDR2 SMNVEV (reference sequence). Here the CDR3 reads CASSSTGGLGETQYF. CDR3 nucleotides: TGTGCCAGCAGTTCCACAGGGGGCTTGGGGGAGACCCAGTACTTC.

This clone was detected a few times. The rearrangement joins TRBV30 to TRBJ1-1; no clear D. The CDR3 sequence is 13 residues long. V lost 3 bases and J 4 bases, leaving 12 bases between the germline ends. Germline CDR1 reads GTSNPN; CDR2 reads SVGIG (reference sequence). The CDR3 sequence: CAWSSEGVTEAFF. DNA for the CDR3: TGTGCCTGGAGCTCGGAGGGCGTCACTGAAGCTTTCTTT. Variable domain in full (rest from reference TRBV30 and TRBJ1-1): SQTIHQWPATLVQPVGSPLSLECTVEGTSNPNLYWYRQAAGRGLQLLFYSVGIGQISSEVPQNLSASRPQDRQFILSSKKLLLSDSGFYLCAWSSEGVTEAFFGQGTRLTVV.